This TCR beta chain came from a study of T cell repertoires in aging, cancer and after chemotherapy (dated by TCRdb to between 2018 and 2021). Study-level background: Six donor age groups were covered, ranging from 30 or younger up to 70 or older, and each group contained at least three individuals. Peripheral blood TCR beta repertoires from healthy donors and cancer patients were profiled to examine immunoaging and T cell reconstitution after chemotherapy. The complete dataset included approximately 8.8 million TCR reads. The cohort comprised 218 cancer patients, roughly 93 with hematological and approximately 120 with solid cancers, plus 95 healthy donors as a reference group. In the solid tumor group, the paired samples taken before and after chemotherapy came from patients with brain tumors (glioblastoma) who were receiving therapy based on temozolomide.

This clonotype occurred once. Its antigen remains unidentified. No base-level quality is on record; no much larger clone is a single base apart. Support from one read is weak. The full study reports these points: According to the authors, the repertoire data do not permit conclusions about immunological memory after chemotherapy. Untreated patients with hematological or solid cancers showed significantly lower blood TCR diversity and higher clonality than age-matched healthy donors. In healthy donors, the drop in TCR diversity with age came mainly from a loss of richness, whereas in cancer patients a loss of evenness also played a part. In both cancer cohorts, median generation probability rose over the chemotherapy interval, which suggests that the repertoire was reconstituted through rebound thymic output.

Using a mixed TRB-A/B primer pool, multiplex touch-down PCR amplified rearranged TRB sequences covering the V, D and J segments. Illumina adapters and sample indices were added to the amplicons in two consecutive PCR reactions performed with Phusion HS II polymerase. Amplicons were gel-purified with the NucleoSpin Gel and PCR Clean-up kit, then checked with Qubit and an Agilent 2100 Bioanalyzer. Sequencing of libraries was carried out on an Illumina MiSeq in 600-cycle, single-indexed, paired-end runs. As for the authors' bioinformatics: TRB sequences were processed with MiXCR versions 2.12 and 3.0.5. A clone was defined as each unique CDR3 nucleotide sequence, and only productive sequences supported by at least two reads were kept. Repertoire metrics included Shannon diversity, evenness, clonality (one minus evenness), and alpha-parameterized diversity profiles from alpha 0 to 5. Generation probabilities of clones in paired pre- and post-chemotherapy samples were computed with the IGoR algorithm. The public reads were reprocessed in TCRdb via fastp at Q25 and MiXCR, keeping in-frame beta chains. Rows matching on CDR3 protein sequence are summarized as one entry with the most common DNA and genes. It is TCRdb's table, rather than the study itself, that gives the V and J calls and clone size. The sample yields several thousand distinct CDR3 sequences; approximately 68% were counted once. The top ten clones comprise 7.9% of the sample.

Genomic DNA extracted from peripheral blood, rather than sorted cells or RNA, was used as the source for amplification of TCR beta rearrangements. The germline V gene (reference sequence) supplies CDR1 LNHNV and CDR2 YYDKDF. V is cut by 4 bases and J by 8 bases, and the space between the germline ends is 20 bases. From its cysteine to its phenylalanine, the CDR3 spans 16 amino acids. The DNA shown is the 48-base CDR3, in frame from base 1. The specimen sequenced was blood. This sequence originates from a human donor with a solid tumor. The chain was built from TRBV15 and TRBJ1-4; a weak D assignment points to TRBD1 (6 bases agree). This receptor has the CDR3 CATSTGRGGLREKLFF. In nucleotide form, the sequence is TGTGCCACCAGCACCGGTCGTGGGGGCCTGAGGGAAAAACTGTTTTTT.